This T cell receptor (beta chain) originates from a study of shared clonotypes between healthy human individuals. Study-level findings and limits: Clonotypes that were shared across a few donors made up roughly 5% of naive CD4 clonotypes.

Some clones are missing from TCRdb's copy, which holds only in-frame ones; the method was immunoSEQ multiplex PCR. The repertoire consists of over a million clones, with roughly 80% occurring once and the leading ten covering roughly 1.4%. The CDR3 extends over 16 amino acids. Germline CDR1 and CDR2: MNHNS and SASEGT. V was trimmed by 2 bases and J by 0 bases, leaving 11 bases between them. This clone was picked up a small number of times. Antigen specificity is unknown. The receptor's source is a man aged 18 to 29 in good health. The sequenced sample was memory CD4+ T cells sorted from blood. Subset noted: CD45RA-negative fraction. The chain links TRBV6-1 to TRBJ1-5, with D unresolved. CDR3 bases: TGTGCCAGCAGTGAAAAGGGAGCCTATAGCAATCAGCCCCAGCATTTT. This gives the protein CASSEKGAYSNQPQHF.